Given below is one TCR beta chain in context. Generated by immunoSEQ multiplex PCR, the TCRdb table keeps only in-frame clones and is missing some. This sample has about 250,000 clones, with 80% to 95% found just once. This CDR3 is 12 amino acids long. Germline CDR1 reads KGHSH; CDR2 reads LQKENI. Trimming stripped 2 bases from V and 7 bases from J, with 8 bases between. The data were taken from a study of blood T cell repertoires in COVID-19. The cohort comprised adults aged 18 to 89 years residing in approximately 25 US areas. Cohort allocation depended upon clinical history that participants reported. Recovery among Cohort 3 donors was established by two negative PCRs, clearance, or symptom resolution.

The source material was PBMCs or T cells enriched from blood (not recorded which). The chain combines TRBV18 with TRBJ1-1, with D possibly being TRBD1 (6 bases). This receptor was identified in a woman aged 18-30 years who had recovered from COVID-19. CDR3 nucleotides: TGTGCCAGCTCACCAACAGGGCATGAAGCTTTCTTT. Protein: CASSPTGHEAFF.